This T cell receptor (beta chain) stems from a study of cytomegalovirus exposure and HLA in healthy donors. Study summary: Among the approximately 400 genotyped donors, approximately 82% were placed in the Caucasian-associated ancestry cluster.

Regarding the study as a whole: Reports described diagnosis of cytomegalovirus status by the classifier as highly specific and sensitive. The study designated 160 or so TCR beta chains cytomegalovirus-associated. A prior analysis recorded that most TCR beta V segments were productive about 87% or about 30% of the time.

With 60 Vbeta and 13 Jbeta primers, the PCR was carried out. Clones were sequenced by immunoSEQ multiplex PCR, and TCRdb holds only the in-frame ones, with some missing. The table includes 110,000 or so clones, 73% detected once. There are 13 residues in the CDR3. Trimming cost V 6 bases and J 1 base; bases outside gene matches: 3. The germline gives CDR1 MNHEY, CDR2 SMNVEV (reference sequence). On this clone itself: Its antigen is still unknown.

The material sequenced was PBMCs. This sequence originates from a man in his forties in good health and CMV-seronegative. V usage is TRBV27 and J usage is TRBJ2-7; TRBD1 agrees at 7 bases. The CDR3 DNA follows: TGTGCCAGCAGAAGACAGGGTTCCTACGAGCAGTACTTC. Translating it yields CASRRQGSYEQYF.